Presented here are 18 T cell receptor beta chains from one specimen sequenced in a study of tumor and adjacent non-tumor tissue in lung cancer. RNA was extracted from bulk tissue without any cell sorting. Three rounds of nested PCR, following a modified ARM-PCR protocol, produced the TCRbeta library. TCRdb re-derived calls from the multiplex PCR reads in MiXCR, one entry per CDR3 protein. Seen here are around 71,000 distinct CDR3 sequences, 72% observed once, and the top ten hold about a tenth. Sequencing was carried out using lung tumor tissue. The receptors were gathered from a woman in her thirties or forties with non-small cell lung cancer.

As to this clonotype: Relative to the germline gene, one junction end is altered; a read error may explain this. The chain recombines TRBV11-3 with TRBJ1-2, with unresolved D. The V gene's germline CDR1 is SGHNT and CDR2 YENEEA. The CDR3 contains 15 residues. For the CDR3, the DNA is TGTACCAGCTCCCGGCCGGCCAGGCCTAACTATGGCTACACCTTC. Protein product: CTSSRPARPNYGYTF.

Concerning this clonotype: This clone may be a read error of a much larger clone one base away. DNA for the CDR3: TGCAGTGCTGTCGACGGAAATAAAGAGACCCAGCACTTC. It yields the protein CSAVDGNKETQHF. This chain links TRBV20-1 with TRBJ2-5; no reliable D call. Germline assignment: CDR1 DFQATT and CDR2 SNEGSKA (reference sequence). This CDR3 comprises 13 residues.

Comment on this clonotype: A read error may account for a junction end that differs from germline. This rearrangement joins TRBV11-2 to TRBJ1-1; D not certain. The length of the CDR3 is 12 residues. In germline, CDR1 is SGHAT, CDR2 FQNNGV. In nucleotides, the CDR3 is TGTGGCAGCAGCAGTTCGGCGTTTGAAGCTTTCTTT. This encodes CGSSSSAFEAFF.

This clonotype occurred a few times. A much larger clone differs by one base, so this may be a read error. V and J are TRBV5-6 and TRBJ2-7; TRBD2 aligns across 10 bases. CDR3 size: 16 residues. The germline CDR1 and CDR2 sequences are SGHDT and YYEEEE. CDR3 bases: TGTGCCAGCAACTTGATATGGAGCGGGAGGGCTGGGGAGCAGTACTTC. The encoded protein is CASNLIWSGRAGEQYF.

This clonotype was detected a few times. The J gene is TRBJ1-5, the V gene TRBV28; D not resolved. Germline V lookup: CDR1 MDHEN, CDR2 SYDVKM. V lost 5 bases to trimming and J lost 6 bases, with 20 bases between them. The CDR3 covers 16 residues. This CDR3 reads CASSPLGRGRSQPQHF. The CDR3 nucleotides are TGTGCCAGCAGTCCACTAGGGCGGGGTCGTAGTCAGCCCCAGCATTTT.

The V gene is TRBV11-2, the J gene TRBJ1-1; D is ambiguous. Germline assignment: CDR1 SGHAT and CDR2 FQNNGV. CDR3 size: 15 residues. Trimming removed 3 bases at V and 7 bases at J, with 18 bases between. The CDR3 reads CASSFSETNRNEAFF. The DNA of the CDR3 is TGTGCCAGCAGCTTCTCGGAGACCAACAGAAATGAAGCTTTCTTT.

Points on this clonotype: This could be a read error, since a much larger clone is one nucleotide away. In this CDR3 the conserved last residue, phenylalanine or tryptophan, is missing, so a read error is likely. This sequence joins TRBV20-1 and TRBJ2-7, with TRBD1 matching over 7 bases. The junction had 13 bases not matched to a gene; V was cut back by 0 bases and J by 2 bases. Germline CDR1 reads DFQATT; CDR2 reads SNEGSKA (reference sequence). This CDR3 is 17 amino acids long. CDR3 loop: CSAREFRGTALAYEQYL. The CDR3 nucleotides read TGCAGTGCTAGAGAGTTTAGGGGGACAGCGTTAGCCTACGAGCAGTACCTC.

In regard to this clonotype: Just one base apart from a much larger clone, this may be a read error. The chain couples TRBV25-1 to TRBJ2-3; possibly TRBD2 for D (5 bases). Germline V gives CDR1 MGHDK, CDR2 SYGVNS. Trimming cost V 6 bases and J 2 bases, with 12 bases left between them. The CDR3 extends over 14 amino acids. The CDR3 bases are TGTGCCAGCAGCCCCGGGATGACCACAGATACGCAGTATTTT. It translates to CASSPGMTTDTQYF.

With regard to this clonotype: The junction departs from germline at one end; a sequencing error may be responsible. J is TRBJ2-7 and V is TRBV11-1; tentative D call: TRBD1 (5 bases). The CDR3 is 12 residues long. Per the germline V gene, CDR1 is SGHAT and CDR2 is FQDESV (reference sequence). The chain's CDR3 is CASCLDRGKQYF. CDR3 DNA sequence: TGTGCCAGCTGCTTAGATAGGGGCAAGCAGTACTTC.

The rearrangement joins TRBV24-1 to TRBJ2-3; the D is unclear. Germline assignment: CDR1 KGHDR and CDR2 SFDVKD. The CDR3 consists of 13 residues. The V end was cut by 2 bases, the J end by 7 bases, with 9 bases between. The CDR3 here is CATSDSTTYTQYF. CDR3 DNA sequence: TGTGCCACCAGTGATTCGACAACATATACGCAGTATTTT.

The genes are TRBV11-2 and TRBJ2-5; D is possibly TRBD1 (6 bases). The J call is uncertain, as TRBJ2-1 better fits the DNA end. Looked up from germline, CDR1 is SGHAT and CDR2 is FQNNGV. This CDR3 has 18 amino acids. CDR3 in amino acids: CASSDSRSTRTARETQFF. CDR3 nucleotide sequence: TGTGCCAGCAGCGATAGCAGATCCACCCGGACAGCTCGAGAGACCCAGTTCTTC.

About this clonotype itself: A read error is likely, as this CDR3 ends without the conserved phenylalanine or tryptophan. Because the CDR3's place on the DNA is in doubt, the DNA is left out and the CDR3 is given as listed by TCRdb. V usage is TRBV5-1 and J usage is TRBJ2-5; the D segment call TRBD2 is taken from the table without a DNA check. The CDR3 has 15 residues if both end residues are counted. Germline CDR1 is SGHRS and CDR2 is YFSETQ. The CDR3: CASSELAGRQETQCI.

This clonotype was recorded at least ten times. The genes are TRBV6-5 and TRBJ1-4; D not certain. This CDR3 comprises 11 residues. V was clipped by 8 bases and J by 7 bases, with 8 bases between them. The germline gives CDR1 MNHEY, CDR2 SVGAGI. CDR3 loop: CASGVIEKLFF. CDR3 nucleotides: TGTGCCAGCGGCGTGATTGAAAAACTGTTTTTT.

This chain uses TRBV12-3 or TRBV12-4 with TRBJ2-3; the D gene is possibly TRBD2 (6 bases). V was trimmed by 9 bases and J by 4 bases, leaving 23 bases between them. CDR3 size: 16 residues. This CDR3 is CASSPGVAWGADTQYF. For the CDR3, the DNA is TGTGCCAGTAGTCCCGGGGTAGCATGGGGGGCAGATACGCAGTATTTT.

This clonotype was observed a few times. At one end the junction does not follow the germline gene, possibly because of a read error. The chain is built from TRBV11-2 and TRBJ1-3; the match to TRBD1 covers 8 bases. Germline V gene lookup returns CDR1 SGHAT and CDR2 FQNNGV. The CDR3 contains 15 residues. Written as DNA, the CDR3 is TGTGCCTGCAGCGGACAGGGTACATCCCGAAACACCATACATTTT. Its translation: CACSGQGTSRNTIHF.

About this clonotype: One end of the junction fails to match germline, which may point to a read error. This chain uses TRBV29-1 with TRBJ2-5; maybe TRBD2 (5 bases). The CDR3 covers 14 residues. Germline V gene sequence: CDR1 SQVTM, CDR2 ANQGSEA. The CDR3, as DNA: TGCAACGTTGAAGACGGGGAACAGCAAGAGACCGAGTACTTC. Encoded protein: CNVEDGEQQETEYF.

Note on this clonotype: No conserved phenylalanine or tryptophan ends this CDR3, so it is likely a read error. This chain connects TRBV5-1 to TRBJ2-1, with D maybe TRBD2 (6 bases). With 4 bases removed from V and 7 bases from J, the gap between germline ends came to 15 bases. CDR1 SGHRS and CDR2 YFSETQ come from the germline V gene. The CDR3 covers 14 residues. DNA of the CDR3: TGCGCCAGCAGCCCCGGGAGTGTGATGAATGAGCAGTTCTGC. Translating gives CASSPGSVMNEQFC.

This clonotype was detected a few times. The chain is built from TRBV4-1 and TRBJ2-7; D gene ambiguous. CDR1 is MGHRA, CDR2 YSYEKL, per germline. This CDR3 is 13 amino acids long. The germline V and J ends were trimmed by 0 bases and 5 bases, with 8 bases remaining between them. The CDR3 bases are TGCGCCAGCAGCCAAGATAGGTCAGACGAGCAGTACTTC. Encoded protein: CASSQDRSDEQYF.